The rows below give T cell receptor beta chains drawn from one sample of a study of blood T cell repertoires in COVID-19. Some clones are missing from TCRdb's copy, which holds only in-frame ones; the method was immunoSEQ multiplex PCR. The top ten clones hold under 1.5% of a sample with about 250,000 clones, 88% of them seen once. Sequenced material: peripheral blood. The receptors come from a man of 80 years or more with acute or convalescent COVID-19. The CDR3 runs from the conserved cysteine through the conserved F or W. Fields, in order: D gene, V gene, J gene, clone size, CDR3 DNA, CDR3 protein. A D gene is named only where the DNA matches it firmly. Where a row states a size, it is once, few, many or the class of an expanded clone; other rows omit it.

d_call: TRBD1
v_call: TRBV7-2
j_call: TRBJ2-7
clone_size: NA
cdr3_nt: TGTGCCAGCAGCTTAGTCGGGACAGGGGACTACGAGCAGTACTTC
cdr3_aa: CASSLVGTGDYEQYF

d_call: NA
v_call: TRBV7-7
j_call: TRBJ2-3
clone_size: NA
cdr3_nt: TGTGCCAGCAGCGCCGACTTCACAGATACGCAGTATTTT
cdr3_aa: CASSADFTDTQYF

d_call: NA
v_call: TRBV29-1
j_call: TRBJ2-5
clone_size: NA
cdr3_nt: TGCAGCGTCGCGGTGGTGCCGCAAGAGACCCAGTACTTC
cdr3_aa: CSVAVVPQETQYF

d_call: TRBD1
v_call: TRBV4-2
j_call: TRBJ1-2
clone_size: NA
cdr3_nt: TGTGCCAGCAGCCGACAGGGGGCGGAGAATGGCTACACCTTC
cdr3_aa: CASSRQGAENGYTF

d_call: NA
v_call: TRBV7-3
j_call: TRBJ1-1
clone_size: NA
cdr3_nt: TGTGCCAGCAGCGATCCGGGGAGGGCGAACACTGAAGCTTTCTTT
cdr3_aa: CASSDPGRANTEAFF

d_call: NA
v_call: TRBV12-3/TRBV12-4
j_call: TRBJ1-1
clone_size: NA
cdr3_nt: TGTGCCAGCAGTTCTCACTTGAACACTGAAGCTTTCTTT
cdr3_aa: CASSSHLNTEAFF

d_call: NA
v_call: TRBV7-9
j_call: TRBJ1-2
clone_size: once
cdr3_nt: TGTGCCAGCAGCCTAAGTGAGGTTCATGGCTACACCTTC
cdr3_aa: CASSLSEVHGYTF

d_call: TRBD2
v_call: TRBV9
j_call: TRBJ2-7
clone_size: NA
cdr3_nt: TGTGCCAGCAGCGTAGATAGCGGGGCTACCTACGAGCAGTACTTC
cdr3_aa: CASSVDSGATYEQYF

d_call: NA
v_call: TRBV7-2
j_call: TRBJ2-5
clone_size: once
cdr3_nt: TGTGCCAGCAGCTCTCGGTCCCAAGAGACCCAGTACTTC
cdr3_aa: CASSSRSQETQYF

d_call: TRBD1
v_call: TRBV6-5
j_call: TRBJ1-1
clone_size: NA
cdr3_nt: TGTGCCAGCAGGATGGACAGGGGACCTTCTGAAGCTTTCTTT
cdr3_aa: CASRMDRGPSEAFF

d_call: NA
v_call: TRBV27
j_call: TRBJ2-3
clone_size: NA
cdr3_nt: TGTGCCAGTTCCAGGCAGGGGCGCACAGATACGCAGTATTTT
cdr3_aa: CASSRQGRTDTQYF

d_call: TRBD2
v_call: TRBV3-1/TRBV3-2
j_call: TRBJ2-5
clone_size: NA
cdr3_nt: TGTGCCAGCAGCCAACTAAGTGGGGGGGGGACCCAGTACTTC
cdr3_aa: CASSQLSGGGTQYF

d_call: TRBD1
v_call: TRBV4-2
j_call: TRBJ1-4
clone_size: once
cdr3_nt: TGTGCCAGCAGCCACGGGACAGGGGGGGATGCTAATGAAAAACTGTTTTTT
cdr3_aa: CASSHGTGGDANEKLFF

d_call: NA
v_call: TRBV3-1/TRBV3-2
j_call: TRBJ2-5
clone_size: NA
cdr3_nt: TGTGCCAGCAGCCAAGCTGGTGGAGGATTAGAGACCCAGTACTTC
cdr3_aa: CASSQAGGGLETQYF

d_call: NA
v_call: TRBV5-1
j_call: TRBJ2-7
clone_size: NA
cdr3_nt: TGCGCCAGCAGTCGGCAGGGGAACTACGAGCAGTACTTC
cdr3_aa: CASSRQGNYEQYF

d_call: TRBD1
v_call: TRBV5-1
j_call: TRBJ1-6
clone_size: NA
cdr3_nt: TGCGCCAGCAGCTTGCAGCCGACAGGGGATGCTTCACCCCTCCACTTT
cdr3_aa: CASSLQPTGDASPLHF

d_call: NA
v_call: TRBV6-5
j_call: TRBJ2-7
clone_size: NA
cdr3_nt: TGTGCCAGCAGTCCCGCTCGGGGTTTGTCCTACGAGCAGTACTTC
cdr3_aa: CASSPARGLSYEQYF

d_call: TRBD1
v_call: TRBV6-5
j_call: TRBJ1-2
clone_size: NA
cdr3_nt: TGTGCCAGCAGCCCAACAGGGGGTAAAGGCGTCGCCTACACCTTC
cdr3_aa: CASSPTGGKGVAYTF

d_call: TRBD1
v_call: TRBV5-6
j_call: TRBJ2-5
clone_size: NA
cdr3_nt: TGTGCCAGCAGCTTCACGGGGACAGGGGACAAAGAGACCCAGTACTTC
cdr3_aa: CASSFTGTGDKETQYF

d_call: NA
v_call: TRBV10-3
j_call: TRBJ2-7
clone_size: NA
cdr3_nt: TGTGCCATCAGTGGCGCTCGAGAGTTGGACGAGCAGTACTTC
cdr3_aa: CAISGARELDEQYF

d_call: TRBD2
v_call: TRBV9
j_call: TRBJ2-5
clone_size: NA
cdr3_nt: TGTGCCAGCAGCGTAGGGAGTAGCGGGAGATTTGGGGGAGAGACCCAGTACTTC
cdr3_aa: CASSVGSSGRFGGETQYF

d_call: TRBD1
v_call: TRBV6-2/TRBV6-3
j_call: TRBJ2-7
clone_size: NA
cdr3_nt: TGTGCCAGCAGTTGGGACAGGGCCGCGAGGGAGCAGTACTTC
cdr3_aa: CASSWDRAAREQYF

d_call: TRBD1
v_call: TRBV5-6
j_call: TRBJ1-5
clone_size: NA
cdr3_nt: TGTGCCAGCAGCTTTTACCGGGACAGGGGGCTGGGTAGCAATCAGCCCCAGCATTTT
cdr3_aa: CASSFYRDRGLGSNQPQHF

d_call: TRBD1
v_call: TRBV5-4
j_call: TRBJ1-3
clone_size: NA
cdr3_nt: TGTGCCAGCAGCTTGACAGGGGGAGACACCATATATTTT
cdr3_aa: CASSLTGGDTIYF

d_call: TRBD1
v_call: TRBV11-1
j_call: TRBJ2-1
clone_size: NA
cdr3_nt: TGTGCCAGCAGCCCCGGGACAGGGATGTTCTTC
cdr3_aa: CASSPGTGMFF

d_call: TRBD2
v_call: TRBV9
j_call: TRBJ2-7
clone_size: NA
cdr3_nt: TGTGCCAGCAGCCCGCGGGGGGCCCTCTCCTACGAGCAGTACTTC
cdr3_aa: CASSPRGALSYEQYF

d_call: NA
v_call: TRBV15
j_call: TRBJ1-5
clone_size: NA
cdr3_nt: TGTGCCACCAGCAGAGATCTTCAGGTGTCCGTCCAGCCCCAGCATTTT
cdr3_aa: CATSRDLQVSVQPQHF

d_call: TRBD1
v_call: TRBV4-3
j_call: TRBJ2-7
clone_size: NA
cdr3_nt: TGCGCCAGCAGCCAAGACAACAGGGGGCGCGACGAGCAGTACTTC
cdr3_aa: CASSQDNRGRDEQYF

d_call: NA
v_call: TRBV5-5
j_call: TRBJ2-7
clone_size: NA
cdr3_nt: TGTGCCAGCAGCTTTTCTCTGGCTAGGAACTACGAGCAGTACTTC
cdr3_aa: CASSFSLARNYEQYF

d_call: TRBD2
v_call: TRBV29-1
j_call: TRBJ2-5
clone_size: once
cdr3_nt: TGCAGCGTTGAAGCTAGCGGGAGACAGTCGACCCAGTACTTC
cdr3_aa: CSVEASGRQSTQYF

d_call: TRBD1
v_call: TRBV7-3
j_call: TRBJ2-2
clone_size: once
cdr3_nt: TGTGCCAGCACCTTACAGGGGGGTAACACCGGGGAGCTGTTTTTT
cdr3_aa: CASTLQGGNTGELFF

d_call: TRBD1
v_call: TRBV5-1
j_call: TRBJ1-4
clone_size: NA
cdr3_nt: TGCGCCAGCAGCTCGACAGGGGCAACTAATGAAAAACTGTTTTTT
cdr3_aa: CASSSTGATNEKLFF

d_call: NA
v_call: TRBV7-2
j_call: TRBJ1-6
clone_size: NA
cdr3_nt: TGTGCCAGCGGCCATCAGACAAGAAATAATTCACCCCTCCACTTT
cdr3_aa: CASGHQTRNNSPLHF

d_call: NA
v_call: TRBV19
j_call: TRBJ2-1
clone_size: NA
cdr3_nt: TGTGCCAGTAGCCAGACAGATCACGCGTTCAATGAGCAGTTCTTC
cdr3_aa: CASSQTDHAFNEQFF

d_call: NA
v_call: TRBV6-2/TRBV6-3
j_call: TRBJ1-5
clone_size: NA
cdr3_nt: TGTGCCAGCAGTTACACGGGGGATAGCCAGCCCCAGCATTTT
cdr3_aa: CASSYTGDSQPQHF

d_call: NA
v_call: TRBV18
j_call: TRBJ2-1
clone_size: NA
cdr3_nt: TGTGCCAGCTCACCCGGGAGCGTGAGCTCCTACAATGAGCAGTTCTTC
cdr3_aa: CASSPGSVSSYNEQFF

d_call: TRBD2
v_call: TRBV15
j_call: TRBJ2-3
clone_size: few
cdr3_nt: TGTGCCACCAGCAGAGTGGCGAGCGGGGCTGGCACAGATACGCAGTATTTT
cdr3_aa: CATSRVASGAGTDTQYF

d_call: NA
v_call: TRBV29-1
j_call: TRBJ2-3
clone_size: NA
cdr3_nt: TGCAGCGTTGGACCGCAGGGGGATACGCAGTATTTT
cdr3_aa: CSVGPQGDTQYF

d_call: NA
v_call: TRBV5-6
j_call: TRBJ1-5
clone_size: NA
cdr3_nt: TGTGCCAGCAGCACTGCCACCAATCAGCCCCAGCATTTT
cdr3_aa: CASSTATNQPQHF

d_call: NA
v_call: TRBV7-2
j_call: TRBJ1-2
clone_size: NA
cdr3_nt: TGTGCCAGCACCCGGACAACTAACTATGGCTACACCTTC
cdr3_aa: CASTRTTNYGYTF